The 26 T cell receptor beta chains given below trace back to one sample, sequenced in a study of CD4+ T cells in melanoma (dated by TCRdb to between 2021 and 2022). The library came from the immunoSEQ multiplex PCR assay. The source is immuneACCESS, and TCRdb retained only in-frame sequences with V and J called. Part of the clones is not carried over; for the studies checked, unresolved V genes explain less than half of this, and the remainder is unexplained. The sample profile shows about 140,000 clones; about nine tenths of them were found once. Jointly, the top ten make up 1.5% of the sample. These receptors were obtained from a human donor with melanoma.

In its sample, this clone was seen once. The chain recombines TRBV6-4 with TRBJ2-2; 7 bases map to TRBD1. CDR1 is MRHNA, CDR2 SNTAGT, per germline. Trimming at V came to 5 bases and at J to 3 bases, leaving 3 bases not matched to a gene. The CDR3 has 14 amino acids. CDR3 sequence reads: CASSRDSHTGELFF. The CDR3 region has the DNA TGTGCCAGCAGTCGGGACAGCCACACCGGGGAGCTGTTTTTT.

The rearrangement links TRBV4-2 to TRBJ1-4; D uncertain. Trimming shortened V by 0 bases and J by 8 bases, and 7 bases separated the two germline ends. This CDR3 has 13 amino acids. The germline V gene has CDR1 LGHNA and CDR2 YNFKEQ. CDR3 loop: CASSQEAREKLFF. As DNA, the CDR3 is TGTGCCAGCAGCCAAGAGGCTCGAGAAAAACTGTTTTTT.

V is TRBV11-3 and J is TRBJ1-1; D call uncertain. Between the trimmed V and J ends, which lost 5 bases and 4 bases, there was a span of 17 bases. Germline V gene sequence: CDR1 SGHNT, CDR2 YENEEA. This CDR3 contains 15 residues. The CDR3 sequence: CASSPGRAGSTEAFF. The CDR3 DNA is TGTGCCAGCAGCCCGGGCCGCGCAGGTAGCACTGAAGCTTTCTTT. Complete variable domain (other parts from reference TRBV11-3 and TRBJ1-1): EAGVVQSPRYKIIEKKQPVAFWCNPISGHNTLYWYLQNLGQGPELLIRYENEEAVDDSQLPKDRFSAERLKGVDSTLKIQPAELGDSAVYLCASSPGRAGSTEAFFGQGTRLTVV.

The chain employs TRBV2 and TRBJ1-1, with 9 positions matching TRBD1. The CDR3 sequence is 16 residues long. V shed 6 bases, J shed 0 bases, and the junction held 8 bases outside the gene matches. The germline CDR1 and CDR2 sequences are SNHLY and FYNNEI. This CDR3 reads CASRQGAQGMNTEAFF. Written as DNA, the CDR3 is TGTGCCAGCAGACAGGGGGCGCAAGGGATGAACACTGAAGCTTTCTTT. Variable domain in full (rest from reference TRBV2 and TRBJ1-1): EPEVTQTPSHQVTQMGQEVILRCVPISNHLYFYWYRQILGQKVEFLVSFYNNEISEKSEIFDDQFSVERPDGSNFTLKIRSTKLEDSAMYFCASRQGAQGMNTEAFFGQGTRLTVV.

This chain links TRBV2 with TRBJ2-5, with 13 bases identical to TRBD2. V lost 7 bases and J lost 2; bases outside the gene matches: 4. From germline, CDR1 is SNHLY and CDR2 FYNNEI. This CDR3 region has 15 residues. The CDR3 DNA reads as TGTGCCAGCACTGTGACTAGCGGGGGGCAAGAGACCCAGTACTTC. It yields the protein CASTVTSGGQETQYF.

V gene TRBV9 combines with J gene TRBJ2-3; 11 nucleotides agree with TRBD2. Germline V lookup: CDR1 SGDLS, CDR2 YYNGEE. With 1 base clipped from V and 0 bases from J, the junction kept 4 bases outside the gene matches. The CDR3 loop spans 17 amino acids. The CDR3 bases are TGTGCCAGCAGCGTAACTAGCGGGAGCACTAGCACAGATACGCAGTATTTT. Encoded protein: CASSVTSGSTSTDTQYF.

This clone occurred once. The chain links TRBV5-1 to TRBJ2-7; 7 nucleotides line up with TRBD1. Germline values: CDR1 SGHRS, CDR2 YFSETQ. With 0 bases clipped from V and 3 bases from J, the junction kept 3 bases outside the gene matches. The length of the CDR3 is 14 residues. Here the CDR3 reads CASSLGPGGYEQYF. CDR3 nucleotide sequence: TGCGCCAGCAGCTTGGGTCCAGGGGGCTACGAGCAGTACTTC.

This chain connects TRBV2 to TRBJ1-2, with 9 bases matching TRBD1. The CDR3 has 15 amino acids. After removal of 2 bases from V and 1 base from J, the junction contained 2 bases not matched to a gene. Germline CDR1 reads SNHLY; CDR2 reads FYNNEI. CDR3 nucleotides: TGTGCCAGCAGTGAATTGGGACAGGGTAACTATGGCTACACCTTC. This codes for CASSELGQGNYGYTF. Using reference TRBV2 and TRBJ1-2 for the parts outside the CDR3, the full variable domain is EPEVTQTPSHQVTQMGQEVILRCVPISNHLYFYWYRQILGQKVEFLVSFYNNEISEKSEIFDDQFSVERPDGSNFTLKIRSTKLEDSAMYFCASSELGQGNYGYTFGSGTRLTVV.

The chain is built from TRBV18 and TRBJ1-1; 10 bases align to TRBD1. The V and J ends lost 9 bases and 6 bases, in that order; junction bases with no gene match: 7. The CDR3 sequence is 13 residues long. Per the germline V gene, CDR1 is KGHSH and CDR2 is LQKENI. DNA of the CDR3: TGTGCCAGTTGCCGGGACAGGGGATCTGAAGCTTTCTTT. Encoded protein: CASCRDRGSEAFF.

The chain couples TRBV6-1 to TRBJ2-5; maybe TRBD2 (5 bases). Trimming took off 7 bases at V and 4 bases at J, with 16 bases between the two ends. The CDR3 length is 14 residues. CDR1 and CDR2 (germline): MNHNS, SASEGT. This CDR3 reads CASTRGGTGETQYF. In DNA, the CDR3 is TGTGCCAGCACCCGTGGAGGTACGGGAGAGACCCAGTACTTC.

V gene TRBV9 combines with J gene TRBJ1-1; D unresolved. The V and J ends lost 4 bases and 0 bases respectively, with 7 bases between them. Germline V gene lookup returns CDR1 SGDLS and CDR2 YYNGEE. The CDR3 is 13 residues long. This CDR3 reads CASSKGMNTEAFF. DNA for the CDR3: TGTGCCAGCAGCAAGGGCATGAACACTGAAGCTTTCTTT.

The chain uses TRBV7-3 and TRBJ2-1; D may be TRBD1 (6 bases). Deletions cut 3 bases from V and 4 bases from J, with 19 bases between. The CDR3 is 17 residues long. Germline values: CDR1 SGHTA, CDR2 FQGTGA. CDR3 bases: TGTGCCAGCAGCTTCCGAGGGGGAGCGGCCCTATACAATGAGCAGTTCTTC. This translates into CASSFRGGAALYNEQFF.

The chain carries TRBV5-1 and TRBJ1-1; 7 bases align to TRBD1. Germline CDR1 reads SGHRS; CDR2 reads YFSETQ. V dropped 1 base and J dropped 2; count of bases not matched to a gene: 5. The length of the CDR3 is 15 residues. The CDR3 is CASSLPGGSNTEAFF. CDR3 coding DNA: TGCGCCAGCAGCTTGCCAGGGGGTTCCAACACTGAAGCTTTCTTT. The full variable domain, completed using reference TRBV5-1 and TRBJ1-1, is KAGVTQTPRYLIKTRGQQVTLSCSPISGHRSVSWYQQTPGQGLQFLFEYFSETQRNKGNFPGRFSGRQFSNSRSEMNVSTLELGDSALYLCASSLPGGSNTEAFFGQGTRLTVV.

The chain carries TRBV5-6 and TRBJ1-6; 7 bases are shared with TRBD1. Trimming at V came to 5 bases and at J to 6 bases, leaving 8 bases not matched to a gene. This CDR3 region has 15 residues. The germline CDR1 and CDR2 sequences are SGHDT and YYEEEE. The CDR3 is CASRRRDSPNSPLHF. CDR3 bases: TGTGCCAGCAGGCGCCGGGACAGCCCTAATTCACCCCTCCACTTT. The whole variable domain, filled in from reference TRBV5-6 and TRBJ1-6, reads DAGVTQSPTHLIKTRGQQVTLRCSPKSGHDTVSWYQQALGQGPQFIFQYYEEEERQRGNFPDRFSGHQFPNYSSELNVNALLLGDSALYLCASRRRDSPNSPLHFGNGTRLTVT.

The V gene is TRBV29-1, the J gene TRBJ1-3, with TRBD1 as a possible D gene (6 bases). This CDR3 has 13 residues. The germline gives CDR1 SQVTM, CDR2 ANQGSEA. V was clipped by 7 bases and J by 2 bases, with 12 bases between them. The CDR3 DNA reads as TGCAGCGCTGGACAGACTACTGGAAACACCATATATTTT. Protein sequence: CSAGQTTGNTIYF. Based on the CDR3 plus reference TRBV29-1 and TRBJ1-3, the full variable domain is SAVISQKPSRDICQRGTSLTIQCQVDSQVTMMFWYRQQPGQSLTLIATANQGSEATYESGFVIDKFPISRPNLTFSTLTVSNMSPEDSSIYLCSAGQTTGNTIYFGEGSWLTVV.

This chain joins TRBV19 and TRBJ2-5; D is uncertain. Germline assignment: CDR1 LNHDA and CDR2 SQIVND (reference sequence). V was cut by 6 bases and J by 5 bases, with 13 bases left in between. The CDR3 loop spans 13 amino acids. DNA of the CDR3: TGTGCCAGTAGGATCTTAGGATCGGAGACCCAGTACTTC. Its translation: CASRILGSETQYF.

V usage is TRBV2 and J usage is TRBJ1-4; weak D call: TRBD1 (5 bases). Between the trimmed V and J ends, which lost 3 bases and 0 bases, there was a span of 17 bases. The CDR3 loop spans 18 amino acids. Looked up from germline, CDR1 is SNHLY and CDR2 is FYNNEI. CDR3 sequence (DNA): TGTGCCAGCAGTGACCCGACAGCAGTTTCTCCAACTAATGAAAAACTGTTTTTT. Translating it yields CASSDPTAVSPTNEKLFF. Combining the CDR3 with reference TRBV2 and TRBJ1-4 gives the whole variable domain EPEVTQTPSHQVTQMGQEVILRCVPISNHLYFYWYRQILGQKVEFLVSFYNNEISEKSEIFDDQFSVERPDGSNFTLKIRSTKLEDSAMYFCASSDPTAVSPTNEKLFFGSGTQLSVL.

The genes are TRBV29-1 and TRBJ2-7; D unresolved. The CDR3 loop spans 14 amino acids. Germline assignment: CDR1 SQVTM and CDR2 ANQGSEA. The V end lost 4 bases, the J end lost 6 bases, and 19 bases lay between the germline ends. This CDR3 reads CSVVSMGYVREQYF. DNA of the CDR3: TGCAGCGTTGTATCGATGGGGTATGTTCGCGAGCAGTACTTC.

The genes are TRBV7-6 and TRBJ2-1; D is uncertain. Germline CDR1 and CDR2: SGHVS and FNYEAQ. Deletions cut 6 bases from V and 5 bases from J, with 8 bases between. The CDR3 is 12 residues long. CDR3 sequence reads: CASRGGDNEQFF. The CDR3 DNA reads TGTGCCAGCAGGGGTGGAGACAATGAGCAGTTCTTC.

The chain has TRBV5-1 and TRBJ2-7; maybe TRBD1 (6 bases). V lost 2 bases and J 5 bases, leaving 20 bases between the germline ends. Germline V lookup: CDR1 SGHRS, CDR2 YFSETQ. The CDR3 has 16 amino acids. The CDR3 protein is CASSFRYGQGIHEQYF. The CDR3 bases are TGCGCCAGCAGCTTCCGATATGGGCAGGGGATCCACGAGCAGTACTTC.

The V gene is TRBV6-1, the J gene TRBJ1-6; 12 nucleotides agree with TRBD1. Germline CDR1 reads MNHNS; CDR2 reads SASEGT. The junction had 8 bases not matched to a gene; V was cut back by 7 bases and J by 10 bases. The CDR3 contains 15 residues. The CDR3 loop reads CASTPGQGANSPLHF. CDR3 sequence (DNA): TGTGCCAGCACCCCGGGACAGGGGGCAAACTCACCCCTCCACTTT.

This CDR3 reads CASRATGNTEAFF. In DNA, the CDR3 is TGTGCCAGCAGAGCGACAGGGAACACTGAAGCTTTCTTT. V gene TRBV11-2 combines with J gene TRBJ1-1; tentative D call: TRBD1 (6 bases). Germline CDR1 is SGHAT and CDR2 is FQNNGV. The CDR3 is made up of 13 amino acids. V gave up 6 bases and J gave up 1 base, with 9 bases separating them. Combining the CDR3 with reference TRBV11-2 and TRBJ1-1 gives the whole variable domain EAGVAQSPRYKIIEKRQSVAFWCNPISGHATLYWYQQILGQGPKLLIQFQNNGVVDDSQLPKDRFSAERLKGVDSTLKIQPAKLEDSAVYLCASRATGNTEAFFGQGTRLTVV.

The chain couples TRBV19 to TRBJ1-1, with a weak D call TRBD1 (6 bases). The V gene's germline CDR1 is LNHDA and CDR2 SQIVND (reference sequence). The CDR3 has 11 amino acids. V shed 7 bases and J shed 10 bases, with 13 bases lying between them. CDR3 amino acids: CASTIQGLAFF. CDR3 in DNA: TGTGCCAGTACCATACAGGGCCTAGCTTTCTTT.

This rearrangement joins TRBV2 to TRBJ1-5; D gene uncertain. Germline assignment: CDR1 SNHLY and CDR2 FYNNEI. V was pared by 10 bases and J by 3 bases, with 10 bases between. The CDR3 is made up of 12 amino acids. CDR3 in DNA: TGTGCCACTAGGGATTTCAATCAGCCCCAGCATTTT. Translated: CATRDFNQPQHF.

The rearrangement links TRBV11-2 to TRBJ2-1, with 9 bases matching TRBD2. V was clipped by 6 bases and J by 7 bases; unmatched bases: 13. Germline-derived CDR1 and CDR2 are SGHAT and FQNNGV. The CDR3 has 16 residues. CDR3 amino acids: CASSRNWGLANNEQFF. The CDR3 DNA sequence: TGTGCCAGCAGTCGGAATTGGGGACTAGCAAATAATGAGCAGTTCTTC.

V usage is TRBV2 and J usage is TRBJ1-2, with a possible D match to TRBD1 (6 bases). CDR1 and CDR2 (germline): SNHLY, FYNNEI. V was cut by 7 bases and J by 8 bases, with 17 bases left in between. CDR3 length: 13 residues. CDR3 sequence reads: CASIELGAHGYTF. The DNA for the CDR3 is TGTGCCAGCATCGAACTGGGGGCACACGGCTACACCTTC. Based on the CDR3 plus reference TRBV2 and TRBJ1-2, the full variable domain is EPEVTQTPSHQVTQMGQEVILRCVPISNHLYFYWYRQILGQKVEFLVSFYNNEISEKSEIFDDQFSVERPDGSNFTLKIRSTKLEDSAMYFCASIELGAHGYTFGSGTRLTVV.